The 9 T cell receptor beta chains in this list originate from one sample, sequenced in a study of a mutant IDH1 vaccine in newly diagnosed glioma. Method: immunoSEQ multiplex PCR; TCRdb's copy keeps in-frame clones and lacks some. The sample lists around 120,000 clones, roughly 78% seen once, with approximately 5% in the top ten. Their cognate antigens are unknown. As to time point: week 11, during vaccination. Vaccination used 300 ug of mutant IDH1 20-mer peptide per dose, with topical imiquimod. The specimen comprised PBMCs, sampled from a glioma patient whose treatment included an IDH1 peptide vaccine. These receptors were collected from a man aged 35-49 years with glioma.

The genes are TRBV5-1 and TRBJ2-1; D possibly corresponds to TRBD1 (6 bases). Per the germline V gene, CDR1 is SGHRS and CDR2 is YFSETQ. V lost 0 bases and J 6 bases, leaving 16 bases between the germline ends. There are 16 residues in the CDR3. CDR3 loop: CASSLDGQQKANEQFF. The CDR3 DNA reads TGCGCCAGCAGCTTGGATGGACAGCAGAAGGCCAATGAGCAGTTCTTC.

V gene TRBV5-4 combines with J gene TRBJ1-1; TRBD1 matches at 11 bases. This CDR3 spans 14 amino acids. Unmatched junction bases numbered 3, after V lost 5 bases and J lost 3 bases. From germline, CDR1 is SGHNT and CDR2 YYREEE (reference sequence). The CDR3 here is CASRGQGGDTEAFF. The CDR3 DNA is TGTGCCAGCAGGGGACAGGGGGGGGACACTGAAGCTTTCTTT. Filled out from reference TRBV5-4 and TRBJ1-1, the complete variable domain reads ETGVTQSPTHLIKTRGQQVTLRCSSQSGHNTVSWYQQALGQGPQFIFQYYREEENGRGNFPPRFSGLQFPNYSSELNVNALELDDSALYLCASRGQGGDTEAFFGQGTRLTVV.

The rearrangement joins TRBV5-4 to TRBJ2-5, with TRBD1 identical over 7 bases. The CDR3 has 13 residues. Losses at the gene ends were 7 bases for V and 2 bases for J; bases not matched to a gene: 5. Per the germline V gene, CDR1 is SGHNT and CDR2 is YYREEE (reference sequence). The CDR3 here is CASVRDSQETQYF. CDR3 DNA: TGTGCCAGCGTCCGGGACAGTCAAGAGACCCAGTACTTC. Variable domain in full (rest from reference TRBV5-4 and TRBJ2-5): ETGVTQSPTHLIKTRGQQVTLRCSSQSGHNTVSWYQQALGQGPQFIFQYYREEENGRGNFPPRFSGLQFPNYSSELNVNALELDDSALYLCASVRDSQETQYFGPGTRLLVL.

This clone was found a few times. The chain couples TRBV9 to TRBJ2-1; no firm D call. The V and J ends lost 4 bases and 8 bases respectively, with 16 bases between them. Germline V gene lookup returns CDR1 SGDLS and CDR2 YYNGEE. The CDR3 is made up of 14 amino acids. The CDR3 sequence is CASSLSPPPDEQFF. The CDR3 DNA follows: TGTGCCAGCAGCCTCAGTCCCCCCCCCGATGAGCAGTTCTTC.

The V call is TRBV9, the J call TRBJ2-7, with D tentatively TRBD1 or TRBD2 (5 bases each). This CDR3 is 16 amino acids long. Germline values: CDR1 SGDLS, CDR2 YYNGEE. Trimming pared 3 bases from V and 2 bases from J, leaving 18 bases between. CDR3 sequence (DNA): TGTGCCAGCAGCGGTGGTCTTGGGTTGGGGGCCTACGAGCAGTACTTC. It yields the protein CASSGGLGLGAYEQYF.

V and J are TRBV6-5 and TRBJ2-2; D could derive from TRBD1 or TRBD2 (6 bases each). The CDR3 contains 13 residues. The germline V and J ends were trimmed by 7 bases and 6 bases, with 12 bases remaining between them. From germline, CDR1 is MNHEY and CDR2 SVGAGI. DNA for the CDR3: TGTGCCAGCAAGACGGGGGCTCCCGGGGAGCTGTTTTTT. This encodes CASKTGAPGELFF.

There are a few counts of this clone. The V and J genes are TRBV7-9 and TRBJ1-4; D unclear. Trimming took 6 bases from V and 6 from J, leaving 5 bases between them. The CDR3 covers 11 residues. The V gene's germline CDR1 is SEHNR and CDR2 FQNEAQ (reference sequence). The CDR3 DNA sequence: TGTGCCAGCAGGCGTGATGAAAAACTGTTTTTT. This sequence encodes CASRRDEKLFF.

The chain combines TRBV25-1 with TRBJ1-2, with D unresolved. CDR1 is MGHDK and CDR2 is SYGVNS in the germline V gene. V lost 2 bases, J lost 4 bases, and 20 bases lay in between. This CDR3 has 17 amino acids. CDR3 coding DNA: TGTGCCAGCAGTGAAATTGGCCGGGCAGGCCCATCCTATGGCTACACCTTC. Amino acids: CASSEIGRAGPSYGYTF.

The chain uses TRBV29-1 and TRBJ2-5; a weak D match, TRBD1 (5 bases). The CDR3 loop spans 15 amino acids. The germline CDR1 and CDR2 sequences are SQVTM and ANQGSEA. V dropped 1 base and J dropped 4 bases, with 16 bases sitting between them. CDR3: CSVEGGAGQGETQYF. Written as DNA, the CDR3 is TGCAGCGTTGAAGGTGGGGCAGGCCAAGGAGAGACCCAGTACTTC.